Below, one T cell receptor (beta chain) is given with its context. What it binds is not known. CDR3 length: 16 amino acids. The data stem from a study of persistence of HIV-infected CD4 T cells. Study overall: Blood samples, up to about 200 mL, came from multiple time points, except a couple of leukapheresis donors sampled once. Study findings and constraints: Degenerate expanded CDR3beta sequences were enriched among CMV- and Gag-responding cells.

Cells were stimulated nonspecifically with anti-CD3/anti-CD28 magnetic beads. Sorting of responding CD4+ T cells relied on upregulated CD40 ligand together with CD69. The libraries were made with immunoSEQ version 4 in survey mode. Assay used: immunoSEQ multiplex PCR; TCRdb lists only in-frame clones, some missing. Altogether tens of thousands of clones are present, roughly nine tenths being singletons, with the ten largest covering roughly 0.45%. Specimen: CD4+ T cells sorted from PBMCs after roughly 18-hour stimulation, collected from a patient who received antiretroviral therapy. The V gene is TRBV21-1, the J gene TRBJ2-7; the table gives TRBD2 as D, unverified against the DNA. TRBV21-1 is assigned pseudogene status. This clonotype was sampled from an adult woman with HIV who was CMV-seropositive. CDR3 region: CASSKGEGPRLREQYV. The CDR3 coding sequence is TGTGCCAGCAGCAAAGGGGAGGGTCCTCGACTACGCGAGCAGTACGTC.